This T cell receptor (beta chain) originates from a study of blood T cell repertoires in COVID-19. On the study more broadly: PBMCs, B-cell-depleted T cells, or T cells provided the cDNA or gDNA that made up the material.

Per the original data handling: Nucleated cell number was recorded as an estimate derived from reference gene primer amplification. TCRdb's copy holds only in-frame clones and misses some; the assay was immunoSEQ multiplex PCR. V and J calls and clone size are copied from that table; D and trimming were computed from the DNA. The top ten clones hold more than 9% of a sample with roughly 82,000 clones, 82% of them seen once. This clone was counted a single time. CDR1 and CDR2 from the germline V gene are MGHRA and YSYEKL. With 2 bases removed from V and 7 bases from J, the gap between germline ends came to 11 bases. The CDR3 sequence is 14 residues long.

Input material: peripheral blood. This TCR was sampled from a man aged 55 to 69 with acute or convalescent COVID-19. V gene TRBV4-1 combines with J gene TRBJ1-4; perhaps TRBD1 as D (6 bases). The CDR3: CASSQTGTLEKLFF. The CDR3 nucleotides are TGCGCCAGCAGCCAAACCGGGACACTTGAAAAACTGTTTTTT.